The source of this T cell receptor beta chain is a study of CD8+ T cells in alopecia areata. Study in general: Each day, treated patients took oral tofacitinib twice, at 5 to 10 mg per dose. Study-wide points: Scalp samples also contribute reads from the resident alphabeta T cells found in normal skin.

Reverse transcription of extracted RNA yielded cDNA, which provided the sequencing template. Profiled with immunoSEQ multiplex PCR; TCRdb holds only in-frame clones, not every one. The sample holds under 200,000 clones, 60% seen once. Trimming took 4 bases from V and 3 from J, leaving 11 bases between them. Germline V CDR1 and CDR2: SQVTM, ANQGSEA. CDR3 length: 13 residues. On this clone: The target antigen is unknown.

Treatment described: oral pan-JAK inhibitor, 5-10 mg twice daily. The sequence was obtained from a human donor with alopecia areata. Sequences were derived from CD4+ T cells sorted from blood, sampled at week 24, from a patient treated with tofacitinib. The chain joins TRBV29-1 to TRBJ2-3; perhaps TRBD1 as D (7 bases). Written as DNA, the CDR3 is TGCAGCGTTGTGGCAGGGGGGACAGATACGCAGTATTTT. Translation gives CSVVAGGTDTQYF.